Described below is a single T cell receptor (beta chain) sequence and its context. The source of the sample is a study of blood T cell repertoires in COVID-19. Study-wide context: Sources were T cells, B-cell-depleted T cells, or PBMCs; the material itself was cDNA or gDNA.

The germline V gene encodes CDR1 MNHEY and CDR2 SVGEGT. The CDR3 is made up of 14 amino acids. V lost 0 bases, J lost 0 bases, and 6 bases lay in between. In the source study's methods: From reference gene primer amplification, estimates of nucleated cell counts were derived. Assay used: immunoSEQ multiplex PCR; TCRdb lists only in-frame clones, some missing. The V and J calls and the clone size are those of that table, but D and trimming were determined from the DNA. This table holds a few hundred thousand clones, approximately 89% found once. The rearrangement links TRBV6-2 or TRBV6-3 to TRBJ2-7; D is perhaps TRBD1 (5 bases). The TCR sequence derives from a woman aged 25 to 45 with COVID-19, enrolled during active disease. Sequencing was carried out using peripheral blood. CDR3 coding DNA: TGTGCCAGCAGTTACTCACAGGTCTCCTACGAGCAGTACTTC. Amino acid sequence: CASSYSQVSYEQYF.